The 5 T cell receptor beta chains listed next were all sequenced from one sample in a study of regulatory T cells in long-lasting Graves disease. Combining iRepertoire HTBI primers with Arm-PCR of CDR3 regions, the authors built TCR beta libraries. TCRdb called the multiplex PCR reads again in MiXCR, with one record for every CDR3 protein. The sample contains 400,000 to 500,000 distinct CDR3 sequences, around 20% of which appear only once. Time point of the sample: persistent/refractory GD, antithyroid drugs over 5 years with positive TRAb. Preparation of the TCR library used RNA extracted from PBMCs. Source: peripheral blood mononuclear cells (PBMCs), taken when the disease was refractory, from a patient treated with antithyroid drugs. Source of these receptors: a female donor with Graves disease.

This clonotype was picked up many times. The gene calls are TRBV5-1 and TRBJ2-2; perhaps TRBD2 as D (5 bases). Germline loops: CDR1 SGHRS, CDR2 YFSETQ. Trimming removed 5 bases at V and 7 bases at J, with 15 bases between. CDR3 length: 14 residues. CDR3 protein: CASRLDLNNGELFF. CDR3 DNA: TGCGCCAGCAGACTAGATCTAAATAACGGGGAGCTGTTTTTT.

This clonotype was counted at least ten times. The V gene is TRBV2, the J gene TRBJ2-7, with 8 bases lining up with TRBD2. The junction had 4 bases not matched to a gene; V was cut back by 3 bases and J by 3 bases. CDR3 length: 14 residues. Per germline, CDR1 SNHLY and CDR2 FYNNEI. Written as DNA, the CDR3 is TGTGCCAGCAGTGACGCGGGAGGTGGCTACGAGCAGTACTTC. Translation gives CASSDAGGGYEQYF.

In this sample, this clonotype turned up once. The genes are TRBV19 and TRBJ1-5; D unresolved. CDR1 and CDR2 (germline): LNHDA, SQIVND (reference sequence). The CDR3 extends over 16 amino acids. V was pared by 5 bases and J by 7 bases, with 21 bases between. CDR3 residues: CASSAPLEGLVQPQHF. As DNA, the CDR3 is TGTGCCAGTAGTGCCCCGTTGGAAGGGTTGGTGCAGCCCCAGCATTTT.

The V call is TRBV29-1, the J call TRBJ2-3, with D perhaps TRBD2 (5 bases). The CDR3 has 15 amino acids. Germline-derived CDR1 and CDR2 are SQVTM and ANQGSEA. V was cut by 8 bases and J by 1 base, with 19 bases left in between. The CDR3: CSIGRGGFGTDTQYF. CDR3 bases: TGCAGCATAGGGAGAGGTGGTTTCGGCACAGATACGCAGTATTTT.

The table lists this clonotype with a few counts. The gene calls are TRBV11-2 and TRBJ2-1; D is undetermined. Trimming shortened V by 5 bases and J by 5 bases, and 10 bases separated the two germline ends. This CDR3 is 13 amino acids long. From germline, CDR1 is SGHAT and CDR2 FQNNGV. The CDR3 region has the DNA TGTGCCAGCAGCCCCTCCTCGGACAATGAGCAGTTCTTC. Residues: CASSPSSDNEQFF.